The subject of this entry is one T cell receptor beta chain. What it binds is not known. Though nominally healthy at sampling, donors likely had unrecorded immune exposures. This sample is drawn from a study of cytomegalovirus exposure and HLA in healthy donors. Study-level findings and limits: In vitro data verified three CMV-associated chains as specific for CMV antigens. Later analysis demonstrated an association between a missense DCLRE1C variant and TCR beta V- and J-gene trimming.

PCR was performed using 60 Vbeta and 13 Jbeta primers. Assay used: immunoSEQ multiplex PCR; TCRdb lists only in-frame clones, some missing. Reported are about 130,000 clones; the ten largest clones contain roughly 2.7%. The CDR3 is 15 amino acids. V lost 6 bases, J lost 2 bases, and 17 bases lay in between. Germline assignment: CDR1 MGHDK and CDR2 SYGVNS. The receptor was isolated from a man aged 25-45 years in good health and CMV-seronegative. The sequenced material came from PBMCs. This chain uses TRBV25-1 with TRBJ2-7; a weak D match, TRBD2 (5 bases). The CDR3 sequence: CASSPLPTGTYEQYF. CDR3 nucleotide sequence: TGTGCCAGCAGCCCCCTCCCGACCGGGACCTACGAGCAGTACTTC.